Presented here are 16 T cell receptor beta chains from one specimen sequenced in a study of CD4 T cells in relation to SARS-CoV-2 and coronaviruses (dated by TCRdb to the early 2020s). CD4+ T cells from unexposed donors were collected before the COVID-19 pandemic (2011-2018). After approximately 11 days of culture, CD4+ T cells were isolated with the EasySep CD4+ T cell isolation kit. Library preparation was by the immunoSEQ multiplex PCR assay. Drawn from immuneACCESS, this table holds only the in-frame rearrangements with V and J called that TCRdb kept. Clones are partly lost; checked studies trace under half to an unresolved V gene and leave the rest unexplained. The table for this sample lists roughly 10,000 clones; roughly 81% of them were counted only once. Around a sixth of the sample is in the top ten clones. Which antigens these TCRs recognize remains unknown. The specimen was CD4+ T cells from PBMCs, cultured in vitro. These receptor sequences come from a human donor in good health.

The chain joins TRBV6-5 to TRBJ2-7; D is tentatively TRBD1 or TRBD2 (5 bases each). Germline loops: CDR1 MNHEY, CDR2 SVGAGI. Deletions cut 6 bases from V and 2 bases from J, with 17 bases between. The CDR3 runs to 15 residues. The CDR3 DNA sequence: TGTGCCAGCAGCCCGAACCGGGACCAAACCTACGAGCAGTACTTC. Its protein product is CASSPNRDQTYEQYF.

The genes are TRBV3-1 (or the pseudogene TRBV3-2) and TRBJ1-2, with D uncertain. The V gene lost 0 bases and the J gene lost 3 bases, with 14 bases spanning the gap. Germline assignment: CDR1 LGHDT and CDR2 YNNKEL (reference sequence). The CDR3 sequence is 16 residues long. CDR3 amino acids: CASSQDRSRSYYGYTF. The CDR3 DNA reads TGTGCCAGCAGCCAAGATAGAAGCAGGTCCTACTATGGCTACACCTTC.

J is TRBJ2-7 and V is TRBV7-2, with unresolved D. Trimming left V 6 bases short and J 3 bases short, with 12 bases between. The length of the CDR3 is 13 residues. Germline V CDR1 and CDR2: SGHTA, FQGNSA. DNA of the CDR3: TGTGCCAGCAGTTCGGGCCCGGTCTACGAGCAGTACTTC. This gives the protein CASSSGPVYEQYF.

The chain carries TRBV7-9 and TRBJ2-7, with 9 bases matching TRBD2. Germline values: CDR1 SEHNR, CDR2 FQNEAQ (reference sequence). J lost 3 bases, V lost 1 base, and 4 bases had no gene match. The CDR3 is 15 residues long. The CDR3: CASSLGASGVYEQYF. CDR3 nucleotides: TGTGCCAGCAGCTTAGGGGCTAGCGGGGTCTACGAGCAGTACTTC.

This chain joins TRBV30 and TRBJ1-1; D gene unclear. Germline CDR1 is GTSNPN and CDR2 is SVGIG (reference sequence). The CDR3 is made up of 13 amino acids. V lost 3 bases to trimming and J lost 3 bases, with 11 bases between them. CDR3 bases: TGTGCCTGGAGACTGACGGTTCACACTGAAGCTTTCTTT. It encodes CAWRLTVHTEAFF.

The V gene is TRBV30, the J gene TRBJ2-3; D is perhaps TRBD1 (5 bases). There are 14 residues in the CDR3. The V end lost 1 base, the J end lost 2 bases, and 10 bases lay between the germline ends. CDR1 is GTSNPN and CDR2 is SVGIG in the germline V gene (reference sequence). For the CDR3, the DNA is TGTGCCTGGAGTGAGGGGAAGATCACAGATACGCAGTATTTT. Translated, it gives CAWSEGKITDTQYF.

The chain uses TRBV6-5 and TRBJ2-7; unclear D gene. The CDR3 has 14 amino acids. Germline V lookup: CDR1 MNHEY, CDR2 SVGAGI. The V end lost 0 bases, the J end lost 5 bases, and 11 bases lay between the germline ends. DNA for the CDR3: TGTGCCAGCAGTTACTCTCCCAGGTACGACGAGCAGTACTTC. Amino acids: CASSYSPRYDEQYF.

This chain uses TRBV5-1 with TRBJ2-5; the match to TRBD2 covers 8 bases. J lost 0 bases, V lost 2 bases, and 3 bases had no gene match. The germline V gene encodes CDR1 SGHRS and CDR2 YFSETQ. CDR3 size: 15 residues. The CDR3 bases are TGCGCCAGCAGCTTCCGGGGGGGGAACCAAGAGACCCAGTACTTC. Translating it yields CASSFRGGNQETQYF.

The chain is built from TRBV18 and TRBJ1-1, with TRBD1 matching 7 bases. With V trimmed by 2 bases and J by 5 bases, 8 bases remained unmatched. This CDR3 is 15 amino acids long. In germline, CDR1 is KGHSH, CDR2 LQKENI. The CDR3 region has the DNA TGTGCCAGCTCACCAACAGGGGAAGGAATGACTGAAGCTTTCTTT. It encodes CASSPTGEGMTEAFF.

This clone appeared once. The chain couples TRBV5-1 to TRBJ2-3; D ambiguous. The CDR3 totals 14 residues. Germline V gene lookup returns CDR1 SGHRS and CDR2 YFSETQ. The V end was cut by 0 bases, the J end by 2 bases, with 7 bases between. The CDR3 DNA reads as TGCGCCAGCAGCTTGGCTGGCCACACAGATACGCAGTATTTT. Translation gives CASSLAGHTDTQYF.

The table lists this clone with a count of one. The CDR3, as DNA: TGCGCCAGCAGCTTGGGGGTTGGGGGTCTCCAAGAGACCCAGTACTTC. It translates to CASSLGVGGLQETQYF. The chain recombines TRBV5-1 with TRBJ2-5; TRBD1 or TRBD2 may be the D gene (5 bases each). V lost 0 bases and J 1 base, leaving 13 bases between the germline ends. The CDR3 is 16 residues long. Germline CDR1 reads SGHRS; CDR2 reads YFSETQ.

This rearrangement joins TRBV5-1 to TRBJ1-6, with TRBD1 as a possible D gene (6 bases). Per germline, CDR1 SGHRS and CDR2 YFSETQ. Trimming left V 4 bases short and J 7 bases short, with 21 bases between. CDR3 length equals 17 residues. Here the CDR3 DNA reads TGCGCCAGCAGCCAACAAGGAGGGGGGGCGCCCAATTCACCCCTCCACTTT. As protein: CASSQQGGGAPNSPLHF.

This clone was seen only a few times. V gene TRBV6-5 combines with J gene TRBJ1-3; D is possibly TRBD1 (5 bases). This CDR3 has 13 amino acids. Looked up from germline, CDR1 is MNHEY and CDR2 is SVGAGI. V shed 7 bases and J shed 4 bases, with 11 bases lying between them. The CDR3: CASMGELGNTIYF. The CDR3 DNA is TGTGCCAGCATGGGGGAATTGGGAAACACCATATATTTT.

The rearrangement uses TRBV9 and TRBJ2-6; D call uncertain. Germline V gene sequence: CDR1 SGDLS, CDR2 YYNGEE. The CDR3 is 15 amino acids. The V end was cut by 2 bases, the J end by 3 bases, with 9 bases between. CDR3 DNA: TGTGCCAGCAGCGTCGGGCTGCTTGGGGCCAACGTCCTGACTTTC. Its protein is CASSVGLLGANVLTF.

This clone was counted between two and nine times. The gene calls are TRBV2 and TRBJ2-5; 8 nucleotides agree with TRBD2. Germline CDR1 and CDR2: SNHLY and FYNNEI. V lost 4 bases and J lost 5; bases outside the gene matches: 6. CDR3 size: 14 residues. CDR3 sequence reads: CASSAGPGGETQYF. The CDR3 DNA reads TGTGCCAGCAGTGCGGGCCCGGGAGGGGAGACCCAGTACTTC.

This clone appeared a few times. The chain couples TRBV11-2 to TRBJ2-1, with 9 bases matching TRBD1. Germline V gene sequence: CDR1 SGHAT, CDR2 FQNNGV. This CDR3 has 13 amino acids. The V and J ends lost 5 bases and 7 bases, in that order; junction bases with no gene match: 3. The CDR3 loop is CASSPGTGNEQFF. The CDR3 DNA follows: TGTGCCAGCAGCCCCGGGACAGGGAATGAGCAGTTCTTC.